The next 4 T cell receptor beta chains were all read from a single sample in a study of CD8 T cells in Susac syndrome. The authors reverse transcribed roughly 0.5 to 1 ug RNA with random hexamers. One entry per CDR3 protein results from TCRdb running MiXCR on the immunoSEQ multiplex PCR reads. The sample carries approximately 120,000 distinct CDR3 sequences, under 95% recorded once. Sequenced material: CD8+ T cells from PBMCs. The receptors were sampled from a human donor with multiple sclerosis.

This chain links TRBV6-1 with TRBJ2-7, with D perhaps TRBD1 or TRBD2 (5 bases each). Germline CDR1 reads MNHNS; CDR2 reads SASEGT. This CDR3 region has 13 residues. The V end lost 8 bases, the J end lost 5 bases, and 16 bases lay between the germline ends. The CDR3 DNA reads TGTGCCAGCCTCGTCGGGACCCGAGACGAGCAGTACTTC. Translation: CASLVGTRDEQYF.

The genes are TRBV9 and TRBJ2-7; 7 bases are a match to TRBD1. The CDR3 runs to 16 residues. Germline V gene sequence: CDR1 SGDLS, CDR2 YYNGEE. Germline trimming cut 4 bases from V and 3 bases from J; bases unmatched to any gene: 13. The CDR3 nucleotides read TGTGCCAGCAGCTCCCACATTGGGACAGCGAGCTACGAGCAGTACTTC. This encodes CASSSHIGTASYEQYF.

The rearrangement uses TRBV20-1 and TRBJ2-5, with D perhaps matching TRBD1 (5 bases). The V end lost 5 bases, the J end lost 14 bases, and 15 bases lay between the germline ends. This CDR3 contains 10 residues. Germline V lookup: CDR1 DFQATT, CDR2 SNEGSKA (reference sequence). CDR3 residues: CSAVKDSPYF. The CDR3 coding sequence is TGCAGTGCTGTAAAAGACAGCCCTTACTTC.

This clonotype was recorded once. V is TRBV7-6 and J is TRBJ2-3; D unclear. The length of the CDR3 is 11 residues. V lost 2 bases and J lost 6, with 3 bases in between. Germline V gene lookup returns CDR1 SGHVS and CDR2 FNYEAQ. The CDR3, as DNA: TGTGCCAGCAGCTTATATGATACGCAGTATTTT. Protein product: CASSLYDTQYF.